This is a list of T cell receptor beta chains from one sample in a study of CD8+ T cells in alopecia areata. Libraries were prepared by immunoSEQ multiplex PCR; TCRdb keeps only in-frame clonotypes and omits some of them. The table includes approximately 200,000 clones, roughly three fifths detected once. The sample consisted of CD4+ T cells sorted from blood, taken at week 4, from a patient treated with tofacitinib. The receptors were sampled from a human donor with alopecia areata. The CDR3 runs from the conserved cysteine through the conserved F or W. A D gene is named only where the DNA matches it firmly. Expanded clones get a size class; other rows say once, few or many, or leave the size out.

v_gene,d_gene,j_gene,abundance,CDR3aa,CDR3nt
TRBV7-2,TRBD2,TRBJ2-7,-,CASSRVRTSGRNEQYF,TGTGCCAGCAGCAGAGTCCGGACTAGCGGGAGGAACGAGCAGTACTTC
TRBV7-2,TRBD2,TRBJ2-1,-,CASSVTGTNVNEQFF,TGTGCCAGCAGCGTAACCGGGACTAACGTCAATGAGCAGTTCTTC
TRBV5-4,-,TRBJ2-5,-,CASSPVAAQETQYF,TGTGCCAGCAGCCCCGTAGCAGCCCAAGAGACCCAGTACTTC
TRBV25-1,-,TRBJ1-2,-,CASSDGRGRNYGYTF,TGTGCCAGCAGTGACGGGAGGGGCCGGAACTATGGCTACACCTTC
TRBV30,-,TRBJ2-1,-,CAWSVRQISYNEQFF,TGTGCCTGGAGTGTACGGCAGATCTCCTACAATGAGCAGTTCTTC
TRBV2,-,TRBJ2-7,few,CASTRGSYEQYF,TGTGCCAGCACGCGCGGTTCCTACGAGCAGTACTTC
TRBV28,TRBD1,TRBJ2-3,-,CASSSWTGSDTQYF,TGTGCCAGCAGTTCCTGGACAGGGTCGGATACGCAGTATTTT
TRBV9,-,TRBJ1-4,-,CASGRQEGEKLFF,TGTGCCAGCGGCCGCCAGGAGGGGGAAAAACTGTTTTTT
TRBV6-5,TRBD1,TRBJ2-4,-,CASSRDRENIQYF,TGTGCCAGCAGTCGGGACAGAGAAAACATTCAGTACTTC
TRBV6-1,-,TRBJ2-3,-,CAIQRTGTSTDTQYF,TGTGCCATCCAGAGGACCGGGACAAGCACAGATACGCAGTATTTT
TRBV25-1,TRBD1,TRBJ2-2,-,CASMWTGLTGELFF,TGTGCCAGCATGTGGACAGGGCTAACCGGGGAGCTGTTTTTT
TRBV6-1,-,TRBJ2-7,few,CASGPEAVEQYF,TGTGCCAGTGGCCCGGAAGCGGTCGAGCAGTACTTC
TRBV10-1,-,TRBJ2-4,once,CASSDGTPGNIQYF,TGCGCCAGCAGTGATGGTACACCTGGTAACATTCAGTACTTC
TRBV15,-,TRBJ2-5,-,CATEWGAGEETQYF,TGTGCCACCGAATGGGGGGCGGGAGAAGAGACCCAGTACTTC
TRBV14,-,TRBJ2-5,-,CASSRLRQETQYF,TGTGCCAGCAGCCGCCTGAGGCAAGAGACCCAGTACTTC
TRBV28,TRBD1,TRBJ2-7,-,CASSATLGTGGLLGYEQYF,TGTGCCAGCAGTGCTACTTTAGGGACAGGGGGATTACTAGGCTACGAGCAGTACTTC
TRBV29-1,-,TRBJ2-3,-,CSVESRAGTDTQYF,TGCAGCGTTGAGTCGCGGGCCGGCACAGATACGCAGTATTTT
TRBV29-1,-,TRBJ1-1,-,CSVAYDRTNTEAFF,TGCAGCGTTGCTTACGACAGGACGAACACTGAAGCTTTCTTT
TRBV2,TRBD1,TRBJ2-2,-,CASSVPSGQGGKNTGELFF,TGTGCCAGCAGTGTCCCATCGGGACAGGGCGGCAAGAACACCGGGGAGCTGTTTTTT
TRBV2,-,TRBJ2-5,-,CASTGGLFKETQYF,TGTGCCAGCACCGGTGGTCTATTTAAAGAGACCCAGTACTTC
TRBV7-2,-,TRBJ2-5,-,CASSPLGTQQETQYF,TGTGCCAGCAGCCCTCTCGGGACACAACAAGAGACCCAGTACTTC
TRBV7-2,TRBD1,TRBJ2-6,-,CASSSRDRVAGANVLTF,TGTGCCAGCAGCTCGAGGGACAGGGTTGCTGGGGCCAACGTCCTGACTTTC
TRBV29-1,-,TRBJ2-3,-,CSVEELAFGTDTQYF,TGCAGCGTTGAAGAACTAGCATTCGGCACAGATACGCAGTATTTT
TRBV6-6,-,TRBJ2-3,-,CASTGTPLITDTQYF,TGTGCCAGTACCGGGACTCCGCTAATCACAGATACGCAGTATTTT
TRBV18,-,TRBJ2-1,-,CASSPSGSRSYNEQFF,TGTGCCAGCTCACCATCCGGGTCTCGGAGTTACAATGAGCAGTTCTTC
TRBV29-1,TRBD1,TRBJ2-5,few,CSVEGDSPYQETQYF,TGCAGCGTTGAGGGGGACAGCCCGTACCAAGAGACCCAGTACTTC
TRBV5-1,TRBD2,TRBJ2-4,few,CASSLGGSTFGNIQYF,TGCGCCAGCAGCTTGGGCGGGAGCACTTTCGGAAACATTCAGTACTTC
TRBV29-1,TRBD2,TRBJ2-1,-,CSVKKRAELILAGLDEQFF,TGCAGCGTAAAAAAACGCGCCGAGTTGATACTAGCGGGATTAGATGAGCAGTTCTTC
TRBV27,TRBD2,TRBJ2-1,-,CASSSHPGTSGRMNNEQFF,TGTGCCAGCAGTTCACACCCCGGGACTAGCGGGAGAATGAACAATGAGCAGTTCTTC
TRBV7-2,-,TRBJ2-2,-,CASSLWGSIVGELFF,TGTGCCAGCAGCTTATGGGGGTCGATCGTTGGGGAGCTGTTTTTT
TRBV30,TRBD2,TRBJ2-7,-,CAWSALAGGYEQYF,TGTGCCTGGAGTGCACTAGCGGGGGGCTACGAGCAGTACTTC
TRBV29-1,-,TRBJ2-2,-,CSPSNAGELFF,TGCAGCCCCTCAAACGCCGGGGAGCTGTTTTTT
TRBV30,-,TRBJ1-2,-,CAWRQGGGYTF,TGTGCCTGGAGACAGGGAGGGGGCTACACCTTC
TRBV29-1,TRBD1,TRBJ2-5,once,CSVRDRGQETQYF,TGCAGCGTCAGGGACAGGGGGCAAGAGACCCAGTACTTC
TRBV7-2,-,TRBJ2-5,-,CASSLARGAGRETQYF,TGTGCCAGCAGCTTAGCGCGAGGGGCTGGCCGAGAGACCCAGTACTTC
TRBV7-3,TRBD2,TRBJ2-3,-,CASSLSGRGTDTQYF,TGTGCCAGCAGCTTAAGCGGGAGGGGCACAGATACGCAGTATTTT
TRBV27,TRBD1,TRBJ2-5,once,CASSLGQGAGETQYF,TGTGCCAGCAGTTTAGGCCAGGGGGCCGGGGAGACCCAGTACTTC
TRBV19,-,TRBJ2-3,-,CASKVGSATDTQYF,TGTGCCAGTAAGGTGGGGTCTGCCACAGATACGCAGTATTTT
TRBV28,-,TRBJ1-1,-,CASSLWGGGNTEAFF,TGTGCCAGCAGTTTATGGGGTGGCGGGAACACTGAAGCTTTCTTT
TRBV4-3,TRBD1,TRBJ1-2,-,CASSQKPRDRVGGYTF,TGCGCCAGCAGCCAGAAACCCCGGGACAGGGTCGGAGGCTACACCTTC
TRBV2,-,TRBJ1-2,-,CASNRGYGYTF,TGTGCCAGCAATAGGGGTTATGGCTACACCTTC
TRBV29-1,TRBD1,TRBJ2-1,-,CSVDRFGQGAQNEQFF,TGCAGCGTTGATCGGTTCGGACAGGGGGCGCAAAATGAGCAGTTCTTC
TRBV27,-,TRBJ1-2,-,CASSPGTRLGYTF,TGTGCCAGCTCGCCAGGCACCCGGTTGGGCTACACCTTC
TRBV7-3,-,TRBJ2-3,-,CASSIGPGTQYF,TGTGCCAGCAGCATTGGACCTGGTACGCAGTATTTT
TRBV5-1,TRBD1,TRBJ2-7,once,CASSLAQGAGEQYF,TGCGCCAGCAGCTTGGCCCAGGGGGCTGGCGAGCAGTACTTC
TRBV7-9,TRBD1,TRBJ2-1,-,CASSGDRGSNNEQFF,TGTGCCAGCAGCGGGGACAGGGGGAGTAACAATGAGCAGTTCTTC
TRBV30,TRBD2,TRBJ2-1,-,CAWNPSGDNEQFF,TGTGCCTGGAATCCTAGCGGGGATAATGAGCAGTTCTTC
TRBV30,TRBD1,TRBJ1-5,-,CAWSGQGGQPQHF,TGTGCCTGGAGTGGACAGGGTGGGCAGCCCCAGCATTTT
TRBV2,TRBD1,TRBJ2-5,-,CASGGTGRPETQYF,TGTGCCAGCGGCGGGACAGGGAGACCGGAGACCCAGTACTTC
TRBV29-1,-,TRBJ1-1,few,CSSGSTEAFF,TGCAGTTCGGGGAGCACTGAAGCTTTCTTT